Shown below are 23 T cell receptor beta chains from a single sample sequenced in a study of control samples from healthy donors and cancer patients. Assay: immunoSEQ multiplex PCR; the TCRdb copy retains only in-frame clones and omits some. The table lists around 110,000 clones, approximately 90% of them singletons. Material for sequencing was blood. The receptors originated from a woman between 65 and 79 years old in good health.

V and J are TRBV11-2 and TRBJ2-7, with D perhaps being TRBD1 or TRBD2 (5 bases each). The germline V gene encodes CDR1 SGHAT and CDR2 FQNNGV. CDR3 length: 16 residues. V dropped 4 bases and J dropped 2 bases, with 18 bases sitting between them. The CDR3 reads CASSSRGGLRTYEQYF. DNA of the CDR3: TGTGCCAGCAGCTCGAGGGGCGGCCTCCGGACCTACGAGCAGTACTTC. Full variable domain (outside the CDR3, taken from reference TRBV11-2 and TRBJ2-7): EAGVAQSPRYKIIEKRQSVAFWCNPISGHATLYWYQQILGQGPKLLIQFQNNGVVDDSQLPKDRFSAERLKGVDSTLKIQPAKLEDSAVYLCASSSRGGLRTYEQYFGPGTRLTVT.

V gene TRBV5-1 combines with J gene TRBJ2-3; 10 bases align to TRBD1. V was clipped by 7 bases and J by 0 bases; unmatched bases: 8. CDR3 length: 16 amino acids. The germline gives CDR1 SGHRS, CDR2 YFSETQ. In DNA form, the CDR3 reads TGCGCCAGCCGAGCCTGGACAGGGGGGAGCACAGATACGCAGTATTTT. It encodes CASRAWTGGSTDTQYF. The whole variable domain, filled in from reference TRBV5-1 and TRBJ2-3, reads KAGVTQTPRYLIKTRGQQVTLSCSPISGHRSVSWYQQTPGQGLQFLFEYFSETQRNKGNFPGRFSGRQFSNSRSEMNVSTLELGDSALYLCASRAWTGGSTDTQYFGPGTRLTVL.

V and J are TRBV18 and TRBJ2-7; 9 nucleotides agree with TRBD1. CDR1 and CDR2 from the germline V gene are KGHSH and LQKENI. This CDR3 has 15 residues. Trimming removed 0 bases from V and 5 bases from J; junction bases left unmatched: 5. The CDR3 DNA follows: TGTGCCAGCTCACCACCGGAAACAGGGGGCAACGAGCAGTACTTC. It specifies CASSPPETGGNEQYF.

The V and J genes are TRBV5-5 and TRBJ1-1; 7 bases agree with TRBD1. This CDR3 region has 13 residues. Per the germline V gene, CDR1 is SGHKS and CDR2 is YYEKEE (reference sequence). Trimming took 4 bases from V and 5 from J; bases not matched to a gene: 5. The CDR3 reads CASSIQGGTEAFF. The CDR3 DNA follows: TGTGCCAGCAGCATTCAGGGGGGAACTGAAGCTTTCTTT.

This chain connects TRBV27 to TRBJ1-2, with D unresolved. CDR1 is MNHEY and CDR2 is SMNVEV in the germline V gene (reference sequence). Trimming took off 2 bases at V and 2 bases at J, with 6 bases between the two ends. The CDR3 consists of 13 residues. DNA of the CDR3: TGTGCCAGCAGTTTAGCAGGAAACTATGGCTACACCTTC. Its translation: CASSLAGNYGYTF.

V and J are TRBV7-3 and TRBJ1-2; TRBD1 matches at 7 bases. CDR3 length: 15 amino acids. Germline V CDR1 and CDR2: SGHTA, FQGTGA. V shed 5 bases and J 2 bases; nucleotides not matched to a gene: 8. Here the CDR3 reads CASSRETGKNYGYTF. The DNA for the CDR3 is TGTGCCAGCAGCCGCGAGACAGGGAAGAACTATGGCTACACCTTC.

The rearrangement uses TRBV6-2 or TRBV6-3 and TRBJ2-2; 8 nucleotides agree with TRBD2. Unmatched junction bases numbered 7, after V lost 2 bases and J lost 2 bases. Looked up from germline, CDR1 is MNHEY and CDR2 is SVGEGT. The CDR3 has 17 amino acids. Here the CDR3 DNA reads TGTGCCAGCAGTTACGGAAGCGGGGGCCTAAACACCGGGGAGCTGTTTTTT. Translation: CASSYGSGGLNTGELFF.

V is TRBV12-3 or TRBV12-4 and J is TRBJ1-4; D call uncertain. Near its end, the DNA agrees better with TRBJ2-2, so the J call may be wrong. This CDR3 is 13 amino acids long. DNA for the CDR3: TGTGCCAGCAGTTTAGGTCCGCTGGTGGAGCTGTTTTTT. Its protein product is CASSLGPLVELFF.

About this clone: Different DNA sequences within this sample yield the same CDR3. V gene TRBV5-1 combines with J gene TRBJ1-1; 9 nucleotides agree with TRBD1. CDR1 and CDR2 from the germline V gene are SGHRS and YFSETQ. The junction had 16 bases not matched to a gene; V was cut back by 4 bases and J by 3 bases. The CDR3 length is 18 residues. The DNA for the CDR3 is TGCGCCAGCAGCCCGGGGCGGGGGACAGGGTACGTGGACACTGAAGCTTTCTTT. It encodes CASSPGRGTGYVDTEAFF.

V gene TRBV27 combines with J gene TRBJ1-2, with 7 positions matching TRBD1. The CDR3 loop spans 16 amino acids. CDR1 is MNHEY and CDR2 is SMNVEV in the germline V gene (reference sequence). V gave up 6 bases and J gave up 4 bases; unmatched junction bases: 14. The CDR3 region has the DNA TGTGCCAGCAGACCCAAACCAATGACAGGGACCTATGGCTACACCTTC. It encodes CASRPKPMTGTYGYTF.

V and J are TRBV4-1 and TRBJ2-5; tentatively, D is TRBD2 (7 bases). Trimming took off 0 bases at V and 1 base at J, with 15 bases between the two ends. Germline-derived CDR1 and CDR2 are MGHRA and YSYEKL. This CDR3 spans 17 amino acids. CDR3 sequence reads: CASSQDRGTKGQETQYF. For the CDR3, the DNA is TGCGCCAGCAGCCAAGATAGGGGGACTAAAGGCCAAGAGACCCAGTACTTC.

The V and J genes are TRBV27 and TRBJ2-1; D might be TRBD1 or TRBD2, each matching 5 bases. In germline, CDR1 is MNHEY, CDR2 SMNVEV (reference sequence). This CDR3 has 13 residues. Trimming cost V 11 bases and J 7 bases, with 18 bases left between them. The CDR3 DNA sequence: TGTGCCTTTTGGGGGACGGGCGGGAATGAGCAGTTCTTC. It codes for CAFWGTGGNEQFF.

The chain employs TRBV6-1 and TRBJ1-2; D is undetermined. V lost 2 bases, J lost 4 bases, and 8 bases lay in between. The CDR3 consists of 13 residues. Germline V lookup: CDR1 MNHNS, CDR2 SASEGT. CDR3 in DNA: TGTGCCAGCAGTGAAAGTCGGCTCTATGGCTACACCTTC. It translates to CASSESRLYGYTF.

The genes are TRBV12-5 and TRBJ1-1; a weak D match, TRBD1 (5 bases). CDR1 and CDR2 from the germline V gene are LGHNT and FRNRAP. The V end was cut by 3 bases, the J end by 0 bases, with 14 bases between. This CDR3 region has 16 residues. Here the CDR3 reads CASGLRDGHMNTEAFF. CDR3 DNA: TGTGCTAGTGGTTTAAGGGACGGTCATATGAACACTGAAGCTTTCTTT. Using reference TRBV12-5 and TRBJ1-1 for the parts outside the CDR3, the full variable domain is DARVTQTPRHKVTEMGQEVTMRCQPILGHNTVFWYRQTMMQGLELLAYFRNRAPLDDSGMPKDRFSAEMPDATLATLKIQPSEPRDSAVYFCASGLRDGHMNTEAFFGQGTRLTVV.

V and J are TRBV21-1 and TRBJ1-1; the table assigns TRBD1, which was not confirmed against the DNA. TRBV21-1 has pseudogene status. The CDR3 covers 12 residues. CDR3 nucleotide sequence: TGTGCCAGCAGCAAATCCAGGCAGGTAGCTTTCTTT. Residues: CASSKSRQVAFF.

The rearrangement uses TRBV4-1 and TRBJ1-6; TRBD1 matches 8 bases. After removal of 2 bases from V and 0 bases from J, the junction contained 12 bases not matched to a gene. This CDR3 region has 20 residues. Germline V CDR1 and CDR2: MGHRA, YSYEKL. The CDR3 protein is CASSQWPGQVSSSYNSPLHF. DNA for the CDR3: TGCGCCAGCAGCCAATGGCCGGGACAGGTGTCGAGCTCCTATAATTCACCCCTCCACTTT.

This sequence joins TRBV6-1 and TRBJ1-1, with unresolved D. This CDR3 is built from 17 residues. V was shortened by 3 bases and J by 1 base, with 18 bases between the two germline ends. The V gene's germline CDR1 is MNHNS and CDR2 SASEGT. The CDR3, as DNA: TGTGCCAGCAGTGAGCCCTCGCTCTCTACCGCGAACACTGAAGCTTTCTTT. Translating gives CASSEPSLSTANTEAFF.

The rearrangement links TRBV6-5 to TRBJ1-6; no clear D. Germline values: CDR1 MNHEY, CDR2 SVGAGI. Trimming left V 5 bases short and J 6 bases short, with 14 bases between. The CDR3 loop spans 15 amino acids. CDR3 bases: TGTGCCAGCAGTAACCAGGAGGGAAGTAATTCACCCCTCCACTTT. Its translation is CASSNQEGSNSPLHF.

This chain links TRBV5-6 with TRBJ2-5; a possible D gene is TRBD2 (6 bases). Trimming shortened V by 4 bases and J by 7 bases, and 8 bases separated the two germline ends. Germline V gene lookup returns CDR1 SGHDT and CDR2 YYEEEE. The CDR3 covers 11 residues. CDR3 in DNA: TGTGCCAGCAGCCAAGCGGGGACCCAGTACTTC. It is translated as CASSQAGTQYF. The variable domain in full, completed from reference TRBV5-6 and TRBJ2-5, reads DAGVTQSPTHLIKTRGQQVTLRCSPKSGHDTVSWYQQALGQGPQFIFQYYEEEERQRGNFPDRFSGHQFPNYSSELNVNALLLGDSALYLCASSQAGTQYFGPGTRLLVL.

The chain has TRBV27 and TRBJ1-4; a weak D match, TRBD1 (6 bases). V was cut by 5 bases and J by 5 bases, with 15 bases left in between. Germline-derived CDR1 and CDR2 are MNHEY and SMNVEV (reference sequence). The CDR3 has 15 residues. CDR3 bases: TGTGCCAGCAGTCCCCTCCGGGACACAAATGAAAAACTGTTTTTT. Amino acids: CASSPLRDTNEKLFF. Full variable domain (rest looked up from reference TRBV27 and TRBJ1-4): EAQVTQNPRYLITVTGKKLTVTCSQNMNHEYMSWYRQDPGLGLRQIYYSMNVEVTDKGDVPEGYKVSRKEKRNFPLILESPSPNQTSLYFCASSPLRDTNEKLFFGSGTQLSVL.

This chain links TRBV5-4 with TRBJ1-2, with no clear D. CDR1 SGHNT and CDR2 YYREEE come from the germline V gene (reference sequence). The length of the CDR3 is 14 residues. V was clipped by 0 bases and J by 4 bases, with 10 bases between them. CDR3 in DNA: TGTGCCAGCAGCTTGGAGGTCAGCTCCTATGGCTACACCTTC. Amino acid sequence: CASSLEVSSYGYTF. The variable domain in full, with the rest retrieved from reference TRBV5-4 and TRBJ1-2, is ETGVTQSPTHLIKTRGQQVTLRCSSQSGHNTVSWYQQALGQGPQFIFQYYREEENGRGNFPPRFSGLQFPNYSSELNVNALELDDSALYLCASSLEVSSYGYTFGSGTRLTVV.

The rearrangement links TRBV6-5 to TRBJ1-1; D is undetermined. This CDR3 is 15 amino acids long. V gave up 0 bases and J gave up 0 bases, with 8 bases separating them. The germline V gene has CDR1 MNHEY and CDR2 SVGAGI. The CDR3 reads CASSYSRQMNTEAFF. The CDR3 coding sequence is TGTGCCAGCAGTTACTCGAGGCAAATGAACACTGAAGCTTTCTTT.

Of note for this clone: An end of the junction differs from the germline gene, which may be a read error. V and J are TRBV6-4 and TRBJ2-2; 10 bases map to TRBD1. CDR3 length: 16 residues. Germline V gives CDR1 MRHNA, CDR2 SNTAGT. The CDR3 protein is CASSDPGQGLPRGAVF. For the CDR3, the DNA is TGTGCCAGCAGTGACCCGGGACAGGGGTTACCCCGGGGAGCTGTTTTT.